Below, 14 T cell receptor beta chains from the same sample are listed, as sequenced in a study of OX40 agonist ivuxolimab in advanced cancers. Some clones are missing from TCRdb's copy, which holds only in-frame ones; the method was immunoSEQ multiplex PCR. In the table there are about 28,000 clones, about 88% of which are singletons. The input for sequencing was CD4+ or CD8+ T cells sorted from blood, taken in a trial of the OX40 agonist ivuxolimab. The source is an adult with an advanced solid tumor such as melanoma, head and neck, liver or kidney cancer.

The CDR3 DNA follows: TGTGCCTGGAGTTGGGGGCGGGCCTACGAGCAGTACTTC. It yields the protein CAWSWGRAYEQYF. This chain connects TRBV30 to TRBJ2-7; perhaps TRBD1 as D (6 bases). From germline, CDR1 is GTSNPN and CDR2 SVGIG (reference sequence). The CDR3 runs 13 residues. Deletions cut 2 bases from V and 2 bases from J, with 10 bases between. Full variable domain (outside the CDR3, taken from reference TRBV30 and TRBJ2-7): SQTIHQWPATLVQPVGSPLSLECTVEGTSNPNLYWYRQAAGRGLQLLFYSVGIGQISSEVPQNLSASRPQDRQFILSSKKLLLSDSGFYLCAWSWGRAYEQYFGPGTRLTVT.

This chain connects TRBV30 to TRBJ2-3; 10 positions match TRBD2. The CDR3 runs 15 residues. CDR1 and CDR2 (germline): GTSNPN, SVGIG (reference sequence). J gave up 3 bases and V 5 bases, and 8 bases lay outside the gene matches. CDR3 amino acids: CAWDSGRSKTDTQYF. For the CDR3, the DNA is TGTGCCTGGGATAGCGGGAGGAGCAAAACAGATACGCAGTATTTT.

This sequence joins TRBV7-9 and TRBJ2-7; D could derive from TRBD1 or TRBD2 (5 bases each). CDR3 length: 13 amino acids. CDR1 and CDR2 (germline): SEHNR, FQNEAQ (reference sequence). V lost 6 bases and J 6 bases, leaving 15 bases between the germline ends. CDR3 sequence (DNA): TGTGCCAGCAGTTTATCGGGACCGGGCGAGCAGTACTTC. This codes for CASSLSGPGEQYF.

The rearrangement uses TRBV10-1 and TRBJ1-1, with D unresolved. Germline-derived CDR1 and CDR2 are WNHNN and SYGVQD (reference sequence). The CDR3 is 15 residues long. V lost 7 bases to trimming and J lost 6 bases, with 21 bases between them. CDR3 residues: CASKLPEHKVPEAFF. In DNA form, the CDR3 reads TGCGCCAGCAAACTTCCCGAACACAAGGTCCCTGAAGCTTTCTTT.

Worth noting for this clone: Other nucleotide sequences from this sample produce the same CDR3. This chain uses TRBV6-5 with TRBJ2-7; 8 bases match TRBD2. This CDR3 has 14 amino acids. The J segment lost 3 bases and the V segment lost 2 bases, leaving 3 bases of the junction unmatched. Germline V gene data show CDR1 as MNHEY and CDR2 as SVGAGI. Written as DNA, the CDR3 is TGTGCCAGCAGTTACGGGGCGGGAGGCTACGAGCAGTACTTC. It translates to CASSYGAGGYEQYF.

This chain links TRBV11-2 with TRBJ2-2, with D hard to call. The CDR3 covers 18 residues. Trimming removed 5 bases at V and 5 bases at J, with 24 bases between. The germline CDR1 and CDR2 sequences are SGHAT and FQNNGV. The CDR3 DNA is TGTGCCAGCAGCCTCCAAGTGCTGGTTAGCTCCGGTACCGGGGAGCTGTTTTTT. This translates into CASSLQVLVSSGTGELFF.

The chain is built from TRBV7-6 and TRBJ2-3; D is perhaps TRBD2 (5 bases). The CDR3 totals 16 residues. In germline, CDR1 is SGHVS, CDR2 FNYEAQ. With 5 bases removed from V and 3 bases from J, the gap between germline ends came to 18 bases. CDR3 sequence: CASSPLPGLRTDTQYF. The DNA for the CDR3 is TGTGCCAGCAGCCCCCTGCCAGGACTTAGAACAGATACGCAGTATTTT.

The J gene is TRBJ2-3, the V gene TRBV27; the D gene is possibly TRBD2 (6 bases). Germline V lookup: CDR1 MNHEY, CDR2 SMNVEV (reference sequence). The CDR3 has 14 residues. Trimming removed 5 bases at V and 9 bases at J, with 18 bases between. CDR3 coding DNA: TGTGCCAGCAGTCCAACAATTCTAGCGAAAACGCAGTATTTT. This translates into CASSPTILAKTQYF.

V is TRBV10-3 and J is TRBJ1-1; D unresolved. V dropped 2 bases and J dropped 4 bases, with 11 bases sitting between them. Germline CDR1 and CDR2: ENHRY and SYGVKD. This CDR3 spans 14 amino acids. The DNA of the CDR3 is TGTGCCATCAGTGAGGAGCCCCGTAGCACTGAAGCTTTCTTT. Its translation is CAISEEPRSTEAFF.

This clone was detected only once. V gene TRBV6-5 combines with J gene TRBJ1-2; D gene ambiguous. This CDR3 comprises 12 residues. Trimming removed 1 base at V and 4 bases at J, with 4 bases between. CDR1 and CDR2 (germline): MNHEY, SVGAGI. CDR3 amino acids: CASSYLGYGYTF. The CDR3 nucleotides read TGTGCCAGCAGTTACTTGGGCTATGGCTACACCTTC.

This chain links TRBV7-9 with TRBJ1-3, with TRBD1 identical over 8 bases. Trimming took 2 bases from V and 7 from J; bases not matched to a gene: 7. The germline gives CDR1 SEHNR, CDR2 FQNEAQ (reference sequence). The CDR3 consists of 15 residues. Written as DNA, the CDR3 is TGTGCCAGCAGCTTAAGTGGACAGGGCCCCAACACCATATATTTT. Translated: CASSLSGQGPNTIYF.

DNA for the CDR3: TGTGCCAGCAATACAGGCCCTAACTATGGCTACACCTTC. Its protein is CASNTGPNYGYTF. The chain combines TRBV27 with TRBJ1-2; weak D call: TRBD1 (5 bases). Germline lookup yields CDR1 MNHEY and CDR2 SMNVEV (reference sequence). V was clipped by 7 bases and J by 0 bases, with 9 bases between them. This CDR3 comprises 13 residues.

The chain uses TRBV11-3 and TRBJ2-7; D gene ambiguous. CDR1 is SGHNT and CDR2 is YENEEA in the germline V gene. CDR3 length: 14 residues. Trimming shortened V by 4 bases and J by 3 bases, and 13 bases separated the two germline ends. The CDR3 bases are TGTGCCAGCAGCTCCCAGTTGGCGGACTACGAGCAGTACTTC. This gives the protein CASSSQLADYEQYF.

This rearrangement joins TRBV2 to TRBJ2-5; 9 positions match TRBD1. The V gene's germline CDR1 is SNHLY and CDR2 FYNNEI. The V segment lost 6 bases and the J segment 5 bases; nucleotides outside the gene matches: 7. This CDR3 contains 14 residues. CDR3: CASSHTGGRETQYF. In nucleotides, the CDR3 is TGTGCCAGCAGCCACACAGGGGGCAGGGAGACCCAGTACTTC.